The entry that follows covers one TCR beta chain sequence. Germline trimming cut 3 bases from V and 5 bases from J; bases unmatched to any gene: 6. The V gene's germline CDR1 is SGHDT and CDR2 YYEEEE. The CDR3 runs 15 residues. This entry belongs to a study of blood T cell repertoires in COVID-19. Study context: COVID-19 samples from acute and convalescent phases originated in the United States, Italy and Spain. The analysed material was cDNA or gDNA that came from T cells, B-cell-depleted T cells, or PBMCs.

The protocol was immunoSEQ multiplex PCR, while the TCRdb copy is restricted to in-frame clones and leaves out a portion. The table lists more than 200,000 clones, roughly nine tenths of them singletons. This chain uses TRBV5-6 with TRBJ2-1, with 9 bases identical to TRBD1. The clonotype was recovered from a woman aged 45 to 65 with COVID-19, enrolled during active disease. Sequencing used peripheral blood. The CDR3 region is CASSYPGTGNNEQFF. CDR3 bases: TGTGCCAGCAGCTACCCCGGGACAGGGAACAATGAGCAGTTCTTC.